This TCR beta chain stems from a study of T cells expressing NK-cell markers. The CDR3 covers 14 residues. CDR1 SQVTM and CDR2 ANQGSEA come from the germline V gene. TCRdb processed the 5' RACE reads again and assigns one entry to each CDR3 protein, with no DNA. The sample totals 150,000 or so distinct CDR3 sequences. V usage is TRBV29-1 and J usage is TRBJ2-5; the TCRdb call, TRBD2, lacks DNA for checking. The clonotype was recovered from a woman aged 45-65 years in good health. Sequencing was done on a sample of blood T cells: a sorted CD56 or NKG2C T cell subset, CD4+ or CD8+ T cells, or bulk PBMC T cells (not recorded which). This CDR3 reads CSSASGAVLETQYF. Drawing the rest from reference TRBV29-1 and TRBJ2-5, the complete variable domain is SAVISQKPSRDICQRGTSLTIQCQVDSQVTMMFWYRQQPGQSLTLIATANQGSEATYESGFVIDKFPISRPNLTFSTLTVSNMSPEDSSIYLCSSASGAVLETQYFGPGTRLLVL.